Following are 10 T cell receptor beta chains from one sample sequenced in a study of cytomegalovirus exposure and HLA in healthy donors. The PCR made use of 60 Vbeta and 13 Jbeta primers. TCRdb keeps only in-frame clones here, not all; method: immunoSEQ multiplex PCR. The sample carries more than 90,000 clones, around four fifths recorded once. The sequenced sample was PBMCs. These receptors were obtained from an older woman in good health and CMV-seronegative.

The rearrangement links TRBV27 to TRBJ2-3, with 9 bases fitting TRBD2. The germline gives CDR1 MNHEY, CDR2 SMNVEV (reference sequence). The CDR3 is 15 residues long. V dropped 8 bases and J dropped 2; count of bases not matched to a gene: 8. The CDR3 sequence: CASGYLAGDTDTQYF. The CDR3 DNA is TGTGCCAGCGGGTACTTAGCGGGAGACACAGATACGCAGTATTTT.

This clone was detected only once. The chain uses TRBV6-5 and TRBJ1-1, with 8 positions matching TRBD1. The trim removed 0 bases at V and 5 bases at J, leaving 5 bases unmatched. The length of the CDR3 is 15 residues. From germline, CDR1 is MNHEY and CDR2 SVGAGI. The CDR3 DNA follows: TGTGCCAGCAGTTACTCGATTCAGGGGGCTACTGAAGCTTTCTTT. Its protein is CASSYSIQGATEAFF.

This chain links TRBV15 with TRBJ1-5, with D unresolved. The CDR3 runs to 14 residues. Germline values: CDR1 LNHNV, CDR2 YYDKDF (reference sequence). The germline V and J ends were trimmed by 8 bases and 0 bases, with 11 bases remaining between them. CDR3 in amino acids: CATAGIYSNQPQHF. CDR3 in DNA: TGTGCCACCGCAGGAATCTATAGCAATCAGCCCCAGCATTTT.

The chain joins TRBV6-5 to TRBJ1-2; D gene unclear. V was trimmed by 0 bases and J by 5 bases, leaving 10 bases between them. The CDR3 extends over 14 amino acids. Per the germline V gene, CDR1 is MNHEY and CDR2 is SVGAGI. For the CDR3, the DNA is TGTGCCAGCAGTTACTCGGGCAGCTCGTATGGCTACACCTTC. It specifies CASSYSGSSYGYTF.

CDR3 DNA: TGTGCCAGCAACCGGGAGGGCTCCTATAATTCACCCCTCCACTTT. Its translation is CASNREGSYNSPLHF. The V gene is TRBV7-2, the J gene TRBJ1-6; no definite D call. Germline lookup yields CDR1 SGHTA and CDR2 FQGNSA. V dropped 7 bases and J dropped 0 bases, with 10 bases sitting between them. There are 15 residues in the CDR3.

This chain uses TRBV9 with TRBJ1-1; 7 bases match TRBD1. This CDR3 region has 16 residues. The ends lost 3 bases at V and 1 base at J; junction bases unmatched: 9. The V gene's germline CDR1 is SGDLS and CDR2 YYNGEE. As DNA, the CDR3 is TGTGCCAGCAGCGCAGAACCGGGACAGACGAACACTGAAGCTTTCTTT. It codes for CASSAEPGQTNTEAFF. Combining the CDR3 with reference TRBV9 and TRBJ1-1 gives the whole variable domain DSGVTQTPKHLITATGQRVTLRCSPRSGDLSVYWYQQSLDQGLQFLIQYYNGEERAKGNILERFSAQQFPDLHSELNLSSLELGDSALYFCASSAEPGQTNTEAFFGQGTRLTVV.

CDR3: CASSSPGQNYEQYF. DNA for the CDR3: TGTGCCAGCAGCTCGCCGGGACAAAACTACGAGCAGTACTTC. V usage is TRBV6-1 and J usage is TRBJ2-7, with D perhaps TRBD1 (6 bases). Germline V gene lookup returns CDR1 MNHNS and CDR2 SASEGT. Trimming removed 6 bases at V and 3 bases at J, with 15 bases between. CDR3 length equals 14 residues.

CDR3 sequence: CASSSNPSYGYTF. The CDR3 DNA sequence: TGTGCCAGCAGCTCCAACCCTAGCTATGGCTACACCTTC. This rearrangement joins TRBV13 to TRBJ1-2; no firm D call. The germline V gene encodes CDR1 PRHDT and CDR2 FYEKMQ (reference sequence). This CDR3 is built from 13 residues. V was trimmed by 4 bases and J by 4 bases, leaving 10 bases between them.

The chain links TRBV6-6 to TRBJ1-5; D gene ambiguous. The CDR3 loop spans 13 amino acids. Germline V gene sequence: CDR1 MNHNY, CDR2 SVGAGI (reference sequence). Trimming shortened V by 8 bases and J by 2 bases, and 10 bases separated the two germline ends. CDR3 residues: CASDLGGNQPQHF. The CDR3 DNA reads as TGTGCCAGCGATCTCGGGGGCAATCAGCCCCAGCATTTT.

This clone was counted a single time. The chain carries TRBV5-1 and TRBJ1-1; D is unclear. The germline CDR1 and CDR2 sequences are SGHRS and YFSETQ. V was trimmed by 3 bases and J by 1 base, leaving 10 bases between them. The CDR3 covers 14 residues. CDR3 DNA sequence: TGCGCCAGCAGCTCATCCCGAGGGAACACTGAAGCTTTCTTT. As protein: CASSSSRGNTEAFF. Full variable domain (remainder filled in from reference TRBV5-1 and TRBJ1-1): KAGVTQTPRYLIKTRGQQVTLSCSPISGHRSVSWYQQTPGQGLQFLFEYFSETQRNKGNFPGRFSGRQFSNSRSEMNVSTLELGDSALYLCASSSSRGNTEAFFGQGTRLTVV.